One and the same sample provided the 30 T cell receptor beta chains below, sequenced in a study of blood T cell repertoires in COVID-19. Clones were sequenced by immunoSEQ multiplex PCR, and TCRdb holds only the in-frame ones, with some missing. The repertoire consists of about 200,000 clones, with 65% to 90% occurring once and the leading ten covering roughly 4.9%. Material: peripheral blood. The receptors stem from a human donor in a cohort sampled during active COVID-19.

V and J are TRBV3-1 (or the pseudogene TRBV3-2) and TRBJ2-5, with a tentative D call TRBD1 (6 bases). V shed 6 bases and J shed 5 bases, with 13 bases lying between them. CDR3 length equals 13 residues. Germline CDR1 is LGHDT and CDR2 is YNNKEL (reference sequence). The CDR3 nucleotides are TGTGCCAGCAGAAAACAGGGAAGGGAGACCCAGTACTTC. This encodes CASRKQGRETQYF.

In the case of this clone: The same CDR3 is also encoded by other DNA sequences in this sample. The CDR3 DNA reads as TGTGCCAGCAGTTTAGGGGGCGGCTACGAGCAGTACTTC. Its protein is CASSLGGGYEQYF. This rearrangement joins TRBV27 to TRBJ2-7, with D tentatively TRBD1 (6 bases). CDR3 length: 13 residues. Between the trimmed V and J ends, which lost 2 bases and 3 bases, there was a span of 8 bases. Looked up from germline, CDR1 is MNHEY and CDR2 is SMNVEV (reference sequence).

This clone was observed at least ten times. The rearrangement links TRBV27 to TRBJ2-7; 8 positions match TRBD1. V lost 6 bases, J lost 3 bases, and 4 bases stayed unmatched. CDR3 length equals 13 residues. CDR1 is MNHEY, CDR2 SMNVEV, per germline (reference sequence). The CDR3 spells CASSEGQDYEQYF. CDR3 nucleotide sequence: TGTGCCAGCAGCGAGGGACAGGACTACGAGCAGTACTTC.

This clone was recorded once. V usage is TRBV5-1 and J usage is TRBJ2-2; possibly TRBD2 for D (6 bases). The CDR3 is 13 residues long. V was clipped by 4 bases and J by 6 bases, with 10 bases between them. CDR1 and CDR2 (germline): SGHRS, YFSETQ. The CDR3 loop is CASSPREAGELFF. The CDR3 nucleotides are TGCGCCAGCAGCCCCAGGGAGGCCGGGGAGCTGTTTTTT. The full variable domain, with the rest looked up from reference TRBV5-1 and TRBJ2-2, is KAGVTQTPRYLIKTRGQQVTLSCSPISGHRSVSWYQQTPGQGLQFLFEYFSETQRNKGNFPGRFSGRQFSNSRSEMNVSTLELGDSALYLCASSPREAGELFFGEGSRLTVL.

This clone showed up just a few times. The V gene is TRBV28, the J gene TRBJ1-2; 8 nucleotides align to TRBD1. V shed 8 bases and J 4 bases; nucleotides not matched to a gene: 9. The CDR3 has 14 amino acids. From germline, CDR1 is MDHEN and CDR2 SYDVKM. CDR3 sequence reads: CASRTGSLSYGYTF. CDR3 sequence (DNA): TGTGCCAGCCGGACAGGGTCCCTAAGCTATGGCTACACCTTC.

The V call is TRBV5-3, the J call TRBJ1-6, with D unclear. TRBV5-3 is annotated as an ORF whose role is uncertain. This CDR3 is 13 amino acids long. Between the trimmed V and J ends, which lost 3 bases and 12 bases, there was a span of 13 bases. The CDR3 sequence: CARSSPLYGPLHF. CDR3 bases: TGTGCCAGAAGCTCCCCCCTCTATGGACCCCTCCACTTT.

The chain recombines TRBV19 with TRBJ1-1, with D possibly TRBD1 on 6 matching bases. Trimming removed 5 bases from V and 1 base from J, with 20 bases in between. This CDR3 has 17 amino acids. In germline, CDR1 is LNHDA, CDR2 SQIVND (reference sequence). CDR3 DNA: TGTGCCAGTAGTCCCAGACAGGTCTGGGATGAGAACACTGAAGCTTTCTTT. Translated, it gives CASSPRQVWDENTEAFF.

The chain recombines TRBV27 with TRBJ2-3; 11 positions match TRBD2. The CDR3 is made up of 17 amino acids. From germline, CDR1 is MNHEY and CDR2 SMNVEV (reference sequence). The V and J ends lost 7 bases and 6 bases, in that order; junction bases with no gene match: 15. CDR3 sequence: CASISLFSGRAADTQYF. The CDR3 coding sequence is TGTGCCAGCATCTCCCTATTTAGCGGGAGGGCCGCGGATACGCAGTATTTT.

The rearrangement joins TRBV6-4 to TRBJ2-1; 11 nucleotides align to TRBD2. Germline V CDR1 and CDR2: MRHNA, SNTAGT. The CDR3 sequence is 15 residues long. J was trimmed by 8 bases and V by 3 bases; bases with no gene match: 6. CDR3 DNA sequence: TGTGCCAGCAGTGAGCGACTAGCGGGAATGGATGAGCAGTTCTTC. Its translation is CASSERLAGMDEQFF.

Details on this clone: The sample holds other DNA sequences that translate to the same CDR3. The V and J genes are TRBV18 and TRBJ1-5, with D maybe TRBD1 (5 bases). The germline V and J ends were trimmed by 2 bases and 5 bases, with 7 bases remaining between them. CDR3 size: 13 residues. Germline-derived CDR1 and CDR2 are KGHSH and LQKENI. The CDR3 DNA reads TGTGCCAGCTCACCAGGACAAGATCAGCCCCAGCATTTT. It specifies CASSPGQDQPQHF.

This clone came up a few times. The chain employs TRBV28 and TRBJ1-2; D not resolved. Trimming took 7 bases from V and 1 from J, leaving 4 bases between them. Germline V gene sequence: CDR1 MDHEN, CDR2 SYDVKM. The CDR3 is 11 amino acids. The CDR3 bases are TGTGCCAGCACCCATAACTATGGCTACACCTTC. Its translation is CASTHNYGYTF.

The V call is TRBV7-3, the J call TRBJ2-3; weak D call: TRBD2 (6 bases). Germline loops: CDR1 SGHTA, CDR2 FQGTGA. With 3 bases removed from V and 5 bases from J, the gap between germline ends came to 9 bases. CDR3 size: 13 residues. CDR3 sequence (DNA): TGTGCCAGCAGCTTTTCCGGGGGAGATACGCAGTATTTT. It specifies CASSFSGGDTQYF.

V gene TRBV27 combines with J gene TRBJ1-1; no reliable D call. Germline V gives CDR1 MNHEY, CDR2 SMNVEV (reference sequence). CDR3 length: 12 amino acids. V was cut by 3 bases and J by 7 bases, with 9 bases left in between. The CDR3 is CASSFLGGEAFF. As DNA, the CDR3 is TGTGCCAGCAGTTTTCTGGGAGGTGAAGCTTTCTTT.

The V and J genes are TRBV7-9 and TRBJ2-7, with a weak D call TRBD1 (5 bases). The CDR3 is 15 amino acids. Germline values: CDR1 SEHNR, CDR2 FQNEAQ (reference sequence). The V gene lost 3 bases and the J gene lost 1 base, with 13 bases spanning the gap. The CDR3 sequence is CASSLVTVGSYEQYF. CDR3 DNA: TGTGCCAGCAGCTTGGTGACAGTGGGATCCTACGAGCAGTACTTC.

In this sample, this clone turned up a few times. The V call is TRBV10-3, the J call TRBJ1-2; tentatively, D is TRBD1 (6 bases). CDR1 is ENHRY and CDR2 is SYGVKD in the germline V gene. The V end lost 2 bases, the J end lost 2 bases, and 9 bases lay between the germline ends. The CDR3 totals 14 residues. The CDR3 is CAISEGGQNYGYTF. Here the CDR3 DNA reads TGTGCCATCAGTGAGGGAGGACAGAACTATGGCTACACCTTC.

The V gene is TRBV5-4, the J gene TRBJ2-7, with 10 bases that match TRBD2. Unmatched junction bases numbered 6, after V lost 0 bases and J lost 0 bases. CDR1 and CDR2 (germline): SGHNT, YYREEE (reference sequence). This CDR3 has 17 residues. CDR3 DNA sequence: TGTGCCAGCAGCTTGGGTCTGGGACTAGCGAACTCCTACGAGCAGTACTTC. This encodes CASSLGLGLANSYEQYF.

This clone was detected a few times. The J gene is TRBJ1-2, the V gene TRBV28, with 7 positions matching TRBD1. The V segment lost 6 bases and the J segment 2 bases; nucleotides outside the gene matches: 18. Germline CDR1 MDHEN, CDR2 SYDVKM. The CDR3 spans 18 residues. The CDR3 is CASRGTPERDRENYGYTF. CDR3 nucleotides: TGTGCCAGCAGAGGTACCCCGGAACGCGACAGGGAGAACTATGGCTACACCTTC.

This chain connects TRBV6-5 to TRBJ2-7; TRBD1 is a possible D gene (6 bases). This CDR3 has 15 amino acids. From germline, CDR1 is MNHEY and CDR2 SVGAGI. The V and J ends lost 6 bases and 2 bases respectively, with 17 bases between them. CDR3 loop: CASSAGTPPAYEQYF. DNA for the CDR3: TGTGCCAGCAGCGCCGGGACACCGCCCGCCTACGAGCAGTACTTC.

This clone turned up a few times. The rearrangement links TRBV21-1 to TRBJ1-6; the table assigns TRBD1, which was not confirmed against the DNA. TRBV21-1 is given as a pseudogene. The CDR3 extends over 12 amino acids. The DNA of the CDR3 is TGTGCCAGCAGCATACAGGGCGGGCCCCTCCACTTT. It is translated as CASSIQGGPLHF.

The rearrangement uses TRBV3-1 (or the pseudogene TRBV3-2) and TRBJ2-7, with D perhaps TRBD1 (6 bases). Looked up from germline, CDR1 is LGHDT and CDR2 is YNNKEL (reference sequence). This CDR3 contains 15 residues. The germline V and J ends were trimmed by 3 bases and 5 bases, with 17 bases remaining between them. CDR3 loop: CASSHPGEAVNEQYF. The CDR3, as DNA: TGTGCCAGCAGCCACCCAGGGGAAGCCGTAAACGAGCAGTACTTC.

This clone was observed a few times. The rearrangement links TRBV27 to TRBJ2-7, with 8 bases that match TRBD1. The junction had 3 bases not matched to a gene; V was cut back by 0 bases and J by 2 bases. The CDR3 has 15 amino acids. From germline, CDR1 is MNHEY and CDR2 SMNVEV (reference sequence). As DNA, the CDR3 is TGTGCCAGCAGTTTATCCGACAGGGGTCCCTACGAGCAGTACTTC. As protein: CASSLSDRGPYEQYF.

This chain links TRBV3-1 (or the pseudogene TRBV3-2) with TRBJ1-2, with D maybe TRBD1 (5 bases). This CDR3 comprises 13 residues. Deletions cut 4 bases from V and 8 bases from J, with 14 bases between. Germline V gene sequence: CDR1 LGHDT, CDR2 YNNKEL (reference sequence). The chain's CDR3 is CASSRQVRGGYTF. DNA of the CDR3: TGTGCCAGCAGCCGGCAGGTCCGGGGGGGCTACACCTTC.

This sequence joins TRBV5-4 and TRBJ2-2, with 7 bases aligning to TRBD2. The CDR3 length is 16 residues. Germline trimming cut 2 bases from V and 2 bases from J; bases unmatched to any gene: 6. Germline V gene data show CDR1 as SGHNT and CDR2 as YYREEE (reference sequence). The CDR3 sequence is CASSFGPGGNTGELFF. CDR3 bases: TGTGCCAGCAGCTTCGGACCGGGGGGAAACACCGGGGAGCTGTTTTTT.

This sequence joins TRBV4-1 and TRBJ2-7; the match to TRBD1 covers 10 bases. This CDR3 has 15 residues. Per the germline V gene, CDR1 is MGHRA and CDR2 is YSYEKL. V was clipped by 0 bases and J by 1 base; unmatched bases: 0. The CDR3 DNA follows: TGCGCCAGCAGCCAAGAGGGACAGGGGTCCTACGAGCAGTACTTC. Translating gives CASSQEGQGSYEQYF.

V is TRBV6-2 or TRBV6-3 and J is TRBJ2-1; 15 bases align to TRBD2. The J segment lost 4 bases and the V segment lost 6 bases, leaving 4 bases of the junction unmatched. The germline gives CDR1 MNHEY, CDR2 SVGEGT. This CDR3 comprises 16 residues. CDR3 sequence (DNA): TGTGCCAGCAGCGGACTAGCGGGAGGGGCATACAATGAGCAGTTCTTC. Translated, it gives CASSGLAGGAYNEQFF.

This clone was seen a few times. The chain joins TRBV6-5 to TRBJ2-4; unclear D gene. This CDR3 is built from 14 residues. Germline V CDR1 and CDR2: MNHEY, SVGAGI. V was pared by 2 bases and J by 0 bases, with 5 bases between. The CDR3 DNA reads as TGTGCCAGCAGTTACGGCTTAGCCAAAAACATTCAGTACTTC. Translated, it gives CASSYGLAKNIQYF.

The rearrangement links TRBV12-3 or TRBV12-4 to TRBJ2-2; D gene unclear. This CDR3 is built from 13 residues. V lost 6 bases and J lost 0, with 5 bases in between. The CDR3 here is CASRLTNTGELFF. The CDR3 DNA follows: TGTGCCAGCAGACTGACGAACACCGGGGAGCTGTTTTTT.

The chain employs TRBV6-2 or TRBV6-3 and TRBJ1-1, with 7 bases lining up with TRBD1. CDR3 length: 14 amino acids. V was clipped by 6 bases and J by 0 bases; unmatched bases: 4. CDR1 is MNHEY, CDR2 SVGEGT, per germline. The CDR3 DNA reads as TGTGCCAGCAGGTACGACAGGGTGAACACTGAAGCTTTCTTT. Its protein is CASRYDRVNTEAFF.

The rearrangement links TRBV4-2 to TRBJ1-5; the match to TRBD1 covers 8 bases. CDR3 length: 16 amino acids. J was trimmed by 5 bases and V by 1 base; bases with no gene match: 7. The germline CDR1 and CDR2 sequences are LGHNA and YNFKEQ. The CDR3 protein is CASSQVQGQDYQPQHF. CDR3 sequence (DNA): TGTGCCAGCAGCCAAGTACAGGGACAGGATTATCAGCCCCAGCATTTT.

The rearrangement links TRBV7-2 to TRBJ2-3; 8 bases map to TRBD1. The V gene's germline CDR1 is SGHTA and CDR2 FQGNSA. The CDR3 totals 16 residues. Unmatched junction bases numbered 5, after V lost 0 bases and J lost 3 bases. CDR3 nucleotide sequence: TGTGCCAGCAGCTTAGCCAGGACAGGGTTAACAGATACGCAGTATTTT. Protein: CASSLARTGLTDTQYF.